Each of the 22 T cell receptor beta chains below was sequenced from the same sample in a study of cytomegalovirus exposure and HLA in healthy donors. Profiled with immunoSEQ multiplex PCR; TCRdb holds only in-frame clones, not every one. Of some 130,000 clones listed, about 90% are singletons. The specimen was PBMCs. The receptor source for this set is a man younger than 35 in good health and CMV-seronegative.

The chain combines TRBV7-2 with TRBJ2-7; TRBD1 matches 9 bases. The V and J ends lost 3 bases and 3 bases, in that order; junction bases with no gene match: 3. The CDR3 contains 14 residues. The germline V gene encodes CDR1 SGHTA and CDR2 FQGNSA. DNA of the CDR3: TGTGCCAGCAGCTTTCCGGGACAGGGCTACGAGCAGTACTTC. This codes for CASSFPGQGYEQYF.

The chain combines TRBV11-3 with TRBJ1-5; the match to TRBD1 covers 9 bases. V gave up 5 bases and J gave up 7 bases; unmatched junction bases: 6. The CDR3 sequence is 14 residues long. Germline V gene data show CDR1 as SGHNT and CDR2 as YENEEA. In DNA, the CDR3 is TGTGCCAGCAGCCCAGGGACAGGGTGGCAGCCCCAGCATTTT. It translates to CASSPGTGWQPQHF.

The chain combines TRBV2 with TRBJ2-3; TRBD1 matches 7 bases. The CDR3 contains 14 residues. V was clipped by 6 bases and J by 6 bases; unmatched bases: 9. In germline, CDR1 is SNHLY, CDR2 FYNNEI. CDR3 sequence reads: CASRQQGLGDTQYF. CDR3 bases: TGTGCCAGCAGGCAACAGGGGCTTGGGGATACGCAGTATTTT.

This chain connects TRBV6-5 to TRBJ2-2; TRBD1 might be the D (6 bases). Deletions cut 6 bases from V and 6 bases from J, with 14 bases between. From germline, CDR1 is MNHEY and CDR2 SVGAGI. The CDR3 loop spans 14 amino acids. CDR3: CASSLMGHAGELFF. In DNA, the CDR3 is TGTGCCAGCAGCCTAATGGGACACGCCGGGGAGCTGTTTTTT.

This rearrangement joins TRBV18 to TRBJ2-7, with D perhaps TRBD2 (6 bases). Germline V lookup: CDR1 KGHSH, CDR2 LQKENI. CDR3 length: 15 amino acids. V dropped 2 bases and J dropped 1 base, with 12 bases sitting between them. This chain's CDR3 is CASSPGAGPSYEQYF. CDR3 bases: TGTGCCAGCTCACCAGGGGCGGGACCTTCCTACGAGCAGTACTTC.

This chain links TRBV15 with TRBJ2-7; 9 positions match TRBD1. This CDR3 is built from 16 residues. V lost 1 base and J lost 0; bases outside the gene matches: 4. Per the germline V gene, CDR1 is LNHNV and CDR2 is YYDKDF (reference sequence). In nucleotides, the CDR3 is TGTGCCACCAGCAGAGTAGGACAGGGGAGCTCCTACGAGCAGTACTTC. Translated: CATSRVGQGSSYEQYF.

This sequence joins TRBV6-1 and TRBJ2-7; perhaps TRBD1 as D (6 bases). V was shortened by 1 base and J by 4 bases, with 11 bases between the two germline ends. Per germline, CDR1 MNHNS and CDR2 SASEGT. The CDR3 totals 14 residues. The CDR3 nucleotides are TGTGCCAGCAGTGAAGTCCAGGGGCGGTACGAGCAGTACTTC. It translates to CASSEVQGRYEQYF.

This chain connects TRBV6-5 to TRBJ1-3; D call uncertain. CDR1 is MNHEY and CDR2 is SVGAGI in the germline V gene. The V end was cut by 5 bases, the J end by 3 bases, with 11 bases between. The CDR3 runs to 14 residues. The CDR3 loop reads CASSPLLYGNTIYF. The DNA for the CDR3 is TGTGCCAGCAGTCCACTCCTTTATGGAAACACCATATATTTT.

The rearrangement joins TRBV14 to TRBJ1-2; 8 bases align to TRBD1. This CDR3 spans 15 amino acids. V trimming: 4 bases; J trimming: 2 bases; junction bases outside the gene matches: 6. Germline CDR1 SGHDN, CDR2 FVKESK. This CDR3 reads CASSPQTGANYGYTF. CDR3 bases: TGTGCCAGCAGCCCCCAGACAGGGGCCAACTATGGCTACACCTTC.

J is TRBJ2-2 and V is TRBV19; the match to TRBD2 covers 10 bases. The germline gives CDR1 LNHDA, CDR2 SQIVND (reference sequence). The CDR3 is 14 residues long. V gave up 6 bases and J gave up 5 bases; unmatched junction bases: 3. CDR3 DNA sequence: TGTGCCAGTAGGTGGACTAGCGGTACCGGGGAGCTGTTTTTT. Its translation is CASRWTSGTGELFF.

The rearrangement joins TRBV29-1 to TRBJ2-5, with 12 bases lining up with TRBD2. CDR3 length: 15 amino acids. The germline V gene has CDR1 SQVTM and CDR2 ANQGSEA. V was pared by 5 bases and J by 5 bases, with 9 bases of the junction left unmatched. CDR3 sequence: CSVQGTSGPPETQYF. CDR3 nucleotide sequence: TGCAGCGTTCAGGGGACTAGCGGGCCCCCGGAGACCCAGTACTTC. The variable domain in full, with the rest retrieved from reference TRBV29-1 and TRBJ2-5, is SAVISQKPSRDICQRGTSLTIQCQVDSQVTMMFWYRQQPGQSLTLIATANQGSEATYESGFVIDKFPISRPNLTFSTLTVSNMSPEDSSIYLCSVQGTSGPPETQYFGPGTRLLVL.

V gene TRBV28 combines with J gene TRBJ2-1; 8 bases line up with TRBD2. Germline trimming cut 5 bases from V and 5 bases from J; bases unmatched to any gene: 5. The CDR3 length is 14 residues. In germline, CDR1 is MDHEN, CDR2 SYDVKM. CDR3 sequence reads: CASSELAANNEQFF. For the CDR3, the DNA is TGTGCCAGCAGTGAACTAGCGGCGAACAATGAGCAGTTCTTC. The full variable domain, rest sourced from reference TRBV28 and TRBJ2-1, is DVKVTQSSRYLVKRTGEKVFLECVQDMDHENMFWYRQDPGLGLRLIYFSYDVKMKEKGDIPEGYSVSREKKERFSLILESASTNQTSMYLCASSELAANNEQFFGPGTRLTVL.

A single count supports this clone. V gene TRBV28 combines with J gene TRBJ1-2, with D hard to call. Germline V gives CDR1 MDHEN, CDR2 SYDVKM. V lost 6 bases and J 0 bases, leaving 23 bases between the germline ends. The CDR3 length is 18 residues. CDR3 DNA: TGTGCCAGCAGCCCATTTACCCTCCAACTGAGGTCTAACTATGGCTACACCTTC. This sequence encodes CASSPFTLQLRSNYGYTF.

The chain has TRBV4-1 and TRBJ1-5, with D unresolved. The CDR3 totals 15 residues. Deletions cut 4 bases from V and 5 bases from J, with 15 bases between. CDR1 is MGHRA, CDR2 YSYEKL, per germline. The CDR3 reads CASSRTGIKDQPQHF. The DNA of the CDR3 is TGCGCCAGCAGCCGAACCGGGATTAAAGATCAGCCCCAGCATTTT.

J is TRBJ1-1 and V is TRBV14, with a possible D match to TRBD1 (5 bases). Germline CDR1 reads SGHDN; CDR2 reads FVKESK. CDR3 size: 13 residues. The V and J ends lost 0 bases and 4 bases respectively, with 6 bases between them. CDR3 sequence reads: CASSQDRGTEAFF. For the CDR3, the DNA is TGTGCCAGCAGCCAAGATAGGGGCACTGAAGCTTTCTTT.

V is TRBV5-5 and J is TRBJ1-1, with a possible D match to TRBD1 (5 bases). Trimming took off 0 bases at V and 3 bases at J, with 12 bases between the two ends. CDR3 length equals 15 residues. From germline, CDR1 is SGHKS and CDR2 YYEKEE (reference sequence). The CDR3 DNA reads TGTGCCAGCAGCTTGGCCCCGACAGTCGACACTGAAGCTTTCTTT. It translates to CASSLAPTVDTEAFF. Using reference TRBV5-5 and TRBJ1-1 for the parts outside the CDR3, the full variable domain is DAGVTQSPTHLIKTRGQQVTLRCSPISGHKSVSWYQQVLGQGPQFIFQYYEKEERGRGNFPDRFSARQFPNYSSELNVNALLLGDSALYLCASSLAPTVDTEAFFGQGTRLTVV.

This sequence joins TRBV27 and TRBJ2-1; D gene uncertain. The V gene lost 4 bases and the J gene lost 4 bases, with 14 bases spanning the gap. This CDR3 contains 15 residues. Germline CDR1 MNHEY, CDR2 SMNVEV (reference sequence). The CDR3 sequence is CASSSPLELYNEQFF. The CDR3 DNA follows: TGTGCCAGCAGTTCCCCCTTGGAGCTATACAATGAGCAGTTCTTC.

This sequence joins TRBV18 and TRBJ1-3, with D perhaps TRBD1 (6 bases). This CDR3 comprises 17 residues. The germline gives CDR1 KGHSH, CDR2 LQKENI. V lost 3 bases, J lost 1 base, and 16 bases lay in between. The CDR3 here is CASSPSRADSSGNTIYF. Written as DNA, the CDR3 is TGTGCCAGCTCACCCTCGAGAGCGGACAGTTCTGGAAACACCATATATTTT.

The chain uses TRBV6-5 and TRBJ1-1; TRBD1 aligns across 8 bases. V lost 4 bases and J lost 1; bases outside the gene matches: 5. The germline V gene has CDR1 MNHEY and CDR2 SVGAGI. This CDR3 contains 15 residues. CDR3 coding DNA: TGTGCCAGCAGTTCCCCCGGGACAGGGAACACTGAAGCTTTCTTT. Residues: CASSSPGTGNTEAFF.

This rearrangement joins TRBV10-1 to TRBJ1-1, with TRBD1 matching over 7 bases. V was clipped by 0 bases and J by 4 bases; unmatched bases: 11. The CDR3 covers 17 residues. Per the germline V gene, CDR1 is WNHNN and CDR2 is SYGVQD (reference sequence). The CDR3 sequence is CASSESEEGAPATEAFF. CDR3 DNA: TGCGCCAGCAGTGAGTCCGAAGAGGGGGCGCCGGCCACTGAAGCTTTCTTT.

The chain has TRBV7-9 and TRBJ1-1; D is ambiguous. Germline CDR1 and CDR2: SEHNR and FQNEAQ (reference sequence). The CDR3 extends over 13 amino acids. Trimming cost V 3 bases and J 4 bases, with 9 bases left between them. The CDR3 DNA sequence: TGTGCCAGCAGCTTCGAAGGGAGCACTGAAGCTTTCTTT. Its protein product is CASSFEGSTEAFF.

This clone was detected only a few times. This rearrangement joins TRBV2 to TRBJ1-6, with D possibly being TRBD1 (5 bases). The V and J ends lost 3 bases and 9 bases respectively, with 15 bases between them. Germline loops: CDR1 SNHLY, CDR2 FYNNEI. The CDR3 runs 15 residues. As DNA, the CDR3 is TGTGCCAGCAGTGAGCGCCCTCCCGGGGGTTCACCCCTCCACTTT. Encoded protein: CASSERPPGGSPLHF.